Shown below are 25 T cell receptor beta chains from a single sample sequenced in a study of monozygotic twins with inflammatory bowel disease. TCRdb processed the 5' RACE reads again and assigns one entry to each CDR3 protein, with no DNA. The table for this sample gives approximately 150,000 distinct CDR3 sequences. Sequencing input: blood. These receptors all stem from a human donor with ulcerative colitis or Crohn's disease, or a healthy co-twin of an affected twin (not recorded which).

This sequence joins TRBV5-6 and TRBJ2-1. Germline V gene lookup returns CDR1 SGHDT and CDR2 YYEEEE. This CDR3 is 15 amino acids long. CDR3 region: CASSLDLKRNNEQFF. The complete variable domain, with remaining parts taken from reference TRBV5-6 and TRBJ2-1, reads DAGVTQSPTHLIKTRGQQVTLRCSPKSGHDTVSWYQQALGQGPQFIFQYYEEEERQRGNFPDRFSGHQFPNYSSELNVNALLLGDSALYLCASSLDLKRNNEQFFGPGTRLTVL.

The gene calls are TRBV28 and TRBJ2-7; the D gene TCRdb calls, TRBD1, cannot be checked with no DNA. The length of the CDR3 is 15 residues. Germline values: CDR1 MDHEN, CDR2 SYDVKM. This chain's CDR3 is CASSLAGQGAYEQYF.

The chain couples TRBV10-3 to TRBJ2-1; TCRdb reports TRBD2, a call that lacks DNA to check it against. CDR3 length equals 15 residues. Germline CDR1 and CDR2: ENHRY and SYGVKD. The CDR3 loop is CAISDSSGGDNEQFF.

The J gene is TRBJ2-3, the V gene TRBV7-3; TCRdb designates TRBD1, a call that cannot be tested without DNA. There are 15 residues in the CDR3. Germline V gene data show CDR1 as SGHTA and CDR2 as FQGTGA. CDR3 amino acids: CASSPRVGGADTQYF.

The chain links TRBV29-1 to TRBJ1-3. The CDR3 contains 11 residues. Germline V gives CDR1 SQVTM, CDR2 ANQGSEA. The CDR3 loop reads CSVVQEYTIYF.

CDR3 sequence: CASSRLDDNEQFF. The genes are TRBV5-1 and TRBJ2-1. Germline V gene data show CDR1 as SGHRS and CDR2 as YFSETQ. This CDR3 has 13 amino acids. Full variable domain (missing parts from reference TRBV5-1 and TRBJ2-1): KAGVTQTPRYLIKTRGQQVTLSCSPISGHRSVSWYQQTPGQGLQFLFEYFSETQRNKGNFPGRFSGRQFSNSRSEMNVSTLELGDSALYLCASSRLDDNEQFFGPGTRLTVL.

The chain has TRBV5-1 and TRBJ1-2. The CDR3 covers 14 residues. Germline CDR1 reads SGHRS; CDR2 reads YFSETQ. CDR3 protein: CASSLAGQVNGYTF. Filled out from reference TRBV5-1 and TRBJ1-2, the complete variable domain reads KAGVTQTPRYLIKTRGQQVTLSCSPISGHRSVSWYQQTPGQGLQFLFEYFSETQRNKGNFPGRFSGRQFSNSRSEMNVSTLELGDSALYLCASSLAGQVNGYTFGSGTRLTVV.

This chain joins TRBV12-3 or TRBV12-4 and TRBJ1-2; TCRdb names TRBD1, which stays unverified in the absence of DNA. This CDR3 comprises 14 residues. CDR3 residues: CASSLQGRLYGYTF.

V gene TRBV7-2 combines with J gene TRBJ2-1; with no DNA, the TCRdb D assignment of TRBD2 cannot be verified. This CDR3 has 14 residues. Germline V gene sequence: CDR1 SGHTA, CDR2 FQGNSA. The chain's CDR3 is CASSRTESYNEQFF.

This chain links TRBV29-1 with TRBJ1-1. Germline V gene data show CDR1 as SQVTM and CDR2 as ANQGSEA. The CDR3 length is 11 residues. The chain's CDR3 is CSAPAEREAFF.

The chain joins TRBV9 to TRBJ2-5; TCRdb proposes TRBD1, but this gene call is untestable without DNA. The V gene's germline CDR1 is SGDLS and CDR2 YYNGEE. The CDR3 loop spans 14 amino acids. CDR3 residues: CASSPDRATETQYF.

The CDR3: CASRLGAGGLEEQYF. The J gene is TRBJ2-7, the V gene TRBV7-8; the D call of TRBD1 rests on TCRdb alone, since no DNA is present to check it. The CDR3 runs to 15 residues. Germline CDR1 and CDR2: SGHVS and FQNEAQ.

The chain carries TRBV9 and TRBJ2-7. This CDR3 contains 13 residues. CDR1 is SGDLS and CDR2 is YYNGEE in the germline V gene. Here the CDR3 reads CASTNKHSYEQYF.

The chain uses TRBV28 and TRBJ1-2; as DNA is missing, the TRBD1 call by TCRdb cannot be tested. The CDR3 has 13 amino acids. The germline V gene has CDR1 MDHEN and CDR2 SYDVKM. The CDR3: CASRTGTGGGYTF.

The chain has TRBV15 and TRBJ1-4. CDR1 LNHNV and CDR2 YYDKDF come from the germline V gene (reference sequence). This CDR3 is built from 16 residues. The CDR3 loop reads CATSRDRTEANEKLFF.

The rearrangement joins TRBV20-1 to TRBJ2-5; absent DNA, TCRdb's TRBD1 call cannot be checked. The CDR3 covers 14 residues. CDR1 and CDR2 from the germline V gene are DFQATT and SNEGSKA (reference sequence). The CDR3 spells CSARNYGGRETQYF.

This chain connects TRBV28 to TRBJ2-1; TCRdb's D gene call, TRBD1, goes unchecked for lack of DNA. Germline V lookup: CDR1 MDHEN, CDR2 SYDVKM. The CDR3 runs to 13 residues. The CDR3 is CASRRTDYNEQFF.

The rearrangement joins TRBV7-2 to TRBJ2-5; there is no DNA to check the TCRdb D call of TRBD1. Germline V lookup: CDR1 SGHTA, CDR2 FQGNSA. CDR3 size: 13 residues. The CDR3 spells CASSRDRAETQYF.

The chain carries TRBV18 and TRBJ2-1; without DNA, the TCRdb call of TRBD2 cannot be checked. The CDR3 has 12 residues. From germline, CDR1 is KGHSH and CDR2 LQKENI. CDR3 region: CASSSDSSEQFF.

This rearrangement joins TRBV10-3 to TRBJ2-1; no DNA is available, so the TRBD2 call from TCRdb remains unchecked. Germline CDR1 ENHRY, CDR2 SYGVKD. This CDR3 comprises 13 residues. The CDR3 region is CATGSGSYNEQFF.

The V gene is TRBV15, the J gene TRBJ1-1; TCRdb indicates TRBD1, and absent DNA this call remains unverified. The germline CDR1 and CDR2 sequences are LNHNV and YYDKDF (reference sequence). CDR3 length: 16 residues. The CDR3 loop reads CATSRGGTGMNTEAFF.

The chain has TRBV20-1 and TRBJ2-7; TCRdb selects TRBD1, and the lack of DNA leaves this call unchecked. CDR3 size: 15 residues. Germline assignment: CDR1 DFQATT and CDR2 SNEGSKA (reference sequence). CDR3 in amino acids: CSARGLGHGDYEQYF.

The chain links TRBV11-2 to TRBJ1-5; TCRdb proposes TRBD1, but this gene call is untestable without DNA. Germline values: CDR1 SGHAT, CDR2 FQNNGV. The CDR3 is made up of 17 amino acids. The CDR3 region is CASSDLTGQLSNQPQHF.

The V gene is TRBV12-3 or TRBV12-4, the J gene TRBJ2-7. CDR3 length equals 14 residues. The CDR3 spells CASSFRAKPYEQYF.

The chain uses TRBV20-1 and TRBJ2-3; the TRBD1 assignment by TCRdb is unverifiable without DNA. Looked up from germline, CDR1 is DFQATT and CDR2 is SNEGSKA (reference sequence). This CDR3 contains 13 residues. This CDR3 is CSARRSGRDTQYF.